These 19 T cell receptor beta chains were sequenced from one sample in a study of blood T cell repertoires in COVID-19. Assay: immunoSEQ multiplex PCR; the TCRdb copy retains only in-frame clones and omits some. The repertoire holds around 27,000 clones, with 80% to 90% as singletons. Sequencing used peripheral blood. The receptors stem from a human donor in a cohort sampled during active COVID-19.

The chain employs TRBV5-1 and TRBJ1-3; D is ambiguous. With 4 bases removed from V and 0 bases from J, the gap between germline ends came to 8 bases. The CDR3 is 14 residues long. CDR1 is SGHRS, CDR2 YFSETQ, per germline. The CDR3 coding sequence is TGCGCCAGCAGCAGCGACTTCTCTGGAAACACCATATATTTT. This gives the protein CASSSDFSGNTIYF.

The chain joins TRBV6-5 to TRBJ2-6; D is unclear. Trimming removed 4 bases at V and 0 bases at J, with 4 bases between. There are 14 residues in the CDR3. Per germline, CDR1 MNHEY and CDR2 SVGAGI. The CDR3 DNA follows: TGTGCCAGCAGTTTTAGCTCTGGGGCCAACGTCCTGACTTTC. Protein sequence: CASSFSSGANVLTF.

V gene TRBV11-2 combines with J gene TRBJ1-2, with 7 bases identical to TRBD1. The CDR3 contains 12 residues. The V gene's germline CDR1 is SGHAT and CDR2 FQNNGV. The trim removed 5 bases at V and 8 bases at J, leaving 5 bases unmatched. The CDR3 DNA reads TGTGCCAGCAGCGAGACAGGGTACGGCTACACCTTC. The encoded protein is CASSETGYGYTF. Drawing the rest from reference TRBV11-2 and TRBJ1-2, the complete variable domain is EAGVAQSPRYKIIEKRQSVAFWCNPISGHATLYWYQQILGQGPKLLIQFQNNGVVDDSQLPKDRFSAERLKGVDSTLKIQPAKLEDSAVYLCASSETGYGYTFGSGTRLTVV.

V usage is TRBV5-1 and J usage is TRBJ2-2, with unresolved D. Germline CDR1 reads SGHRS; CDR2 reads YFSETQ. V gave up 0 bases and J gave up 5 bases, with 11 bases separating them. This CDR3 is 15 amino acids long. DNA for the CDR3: TGCGCCAGCAGCTTGGGGCTTAGACAAACCGGGGAGCTGTTTTTT. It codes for CASSLGLRQTGELFF.

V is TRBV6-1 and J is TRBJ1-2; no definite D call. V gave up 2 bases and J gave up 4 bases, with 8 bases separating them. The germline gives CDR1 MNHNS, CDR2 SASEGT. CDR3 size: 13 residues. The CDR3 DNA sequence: TGTGCCAGCAGTGAACGGGGTGGCTATGGCTACACCTTC. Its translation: CASSERGGYGYTF.

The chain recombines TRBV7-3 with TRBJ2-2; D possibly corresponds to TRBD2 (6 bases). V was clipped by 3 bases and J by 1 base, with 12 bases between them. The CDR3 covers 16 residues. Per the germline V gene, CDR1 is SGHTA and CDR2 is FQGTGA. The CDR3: CASSFAGGRNTGELFF. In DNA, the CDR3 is TGTGCCAGCAGCTTCGCTGGGGGGAGGAACACCGGGGAGCTGTTTTTT.

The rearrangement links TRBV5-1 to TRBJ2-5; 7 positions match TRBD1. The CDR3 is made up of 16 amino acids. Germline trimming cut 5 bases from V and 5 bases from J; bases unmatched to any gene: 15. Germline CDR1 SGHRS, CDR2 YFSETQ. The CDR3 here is CASSPLRSGGGETQYF. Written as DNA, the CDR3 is TGCGCCAGCAGTCCGTTGCGGTCAGGGGGTGGCGAGACCCAGTACTTC.

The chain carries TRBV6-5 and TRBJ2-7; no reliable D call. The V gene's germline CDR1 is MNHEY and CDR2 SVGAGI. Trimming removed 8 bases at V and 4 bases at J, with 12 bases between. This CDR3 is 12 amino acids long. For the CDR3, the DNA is TGTGCCAGCCAAGCCTTGCGATACGAGCAGTACTTC. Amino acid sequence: CASQALRYEQYF.

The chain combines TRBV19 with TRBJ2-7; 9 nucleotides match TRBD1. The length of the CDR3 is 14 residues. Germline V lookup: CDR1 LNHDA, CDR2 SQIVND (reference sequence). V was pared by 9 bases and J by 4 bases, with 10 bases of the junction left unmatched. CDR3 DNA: TGTGCCAGCCAACAGGGGGCAATCCCTTACGAGCAGTACTTC. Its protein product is CASQQGAIPYEQYF.

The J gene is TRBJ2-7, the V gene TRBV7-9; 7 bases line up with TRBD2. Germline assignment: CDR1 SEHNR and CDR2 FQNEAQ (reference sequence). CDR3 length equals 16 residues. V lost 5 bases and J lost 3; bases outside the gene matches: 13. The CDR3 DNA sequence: TGTGCCAGCAGCCCGACCTGGGGGGGAGGGGACTACGAGCAGTACTTC. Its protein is CASSPTWGGGDYEQYF.

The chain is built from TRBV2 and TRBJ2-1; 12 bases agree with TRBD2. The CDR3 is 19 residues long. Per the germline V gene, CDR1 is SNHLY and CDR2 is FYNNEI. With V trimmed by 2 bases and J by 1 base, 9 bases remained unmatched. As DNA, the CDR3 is TGTGCCAGCAGTGAACGGGTCCTAGCGGGGGGGCGGTCCTACAATGAGCAGTTCTTC. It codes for CASSERVLAGGRSYNEQFF.

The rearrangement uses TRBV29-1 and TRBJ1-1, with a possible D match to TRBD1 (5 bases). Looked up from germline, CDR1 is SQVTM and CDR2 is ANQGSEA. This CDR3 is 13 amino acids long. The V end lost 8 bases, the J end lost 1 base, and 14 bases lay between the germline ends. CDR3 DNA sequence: TGCAGCACCCGCCGCGGGGGGAACACTGAAGCTTTCTTT. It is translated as CSTRRGGNTEAFF. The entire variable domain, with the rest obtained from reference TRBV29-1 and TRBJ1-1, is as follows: SAVISQKPSRDICQRGTSLTIQCQVDSQVTMMFWYRQQPGQSLTLIATANQGSEATYESGFVIDKFPISRPNLTFSTLTVSNMSPEDSSIYLCSTRRGGNTEAFFGQGTRLTVV.

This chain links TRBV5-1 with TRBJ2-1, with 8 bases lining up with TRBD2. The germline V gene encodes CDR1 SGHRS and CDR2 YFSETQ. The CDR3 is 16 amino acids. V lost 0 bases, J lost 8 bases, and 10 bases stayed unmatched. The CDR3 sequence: CASSLALAGYDDEQFF. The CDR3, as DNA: TGCGCCAGCAGCTTGGCCTTAGCGGGGTACGACGATGAGCAGTTCTTC.

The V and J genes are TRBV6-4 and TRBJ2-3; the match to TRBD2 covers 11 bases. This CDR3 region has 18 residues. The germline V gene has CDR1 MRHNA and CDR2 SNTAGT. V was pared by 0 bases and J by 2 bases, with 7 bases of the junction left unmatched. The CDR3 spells CASSDSGWTSGYTDTQYF. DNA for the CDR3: TGTGCCAGCAGTGACTCCGGTTGGACTAGCGGGTACACAGATACGCAGTATTTT.

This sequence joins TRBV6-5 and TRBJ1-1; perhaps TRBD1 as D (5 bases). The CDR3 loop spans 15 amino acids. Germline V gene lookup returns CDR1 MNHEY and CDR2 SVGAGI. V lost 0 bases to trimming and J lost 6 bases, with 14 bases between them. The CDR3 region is CASSYSRRGGAEAFF. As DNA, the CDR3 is TGTGCCAGCAGTTACTCGAGGAGGGGAGGCGCTGAAGCTTTCTTT.

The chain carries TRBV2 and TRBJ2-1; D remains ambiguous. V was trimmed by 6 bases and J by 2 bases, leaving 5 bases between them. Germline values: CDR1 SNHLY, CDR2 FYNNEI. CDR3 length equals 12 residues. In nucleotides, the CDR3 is TGTGCCAGCAGGGAGCCCTACAATGAGCAGTTCTTC. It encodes CASREPYNEQFF. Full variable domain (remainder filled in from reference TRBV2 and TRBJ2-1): EPEVTQTPSHQVTQMGQEVILRCVPISNHLYFYWYRQILGQKVEFLVSFYNNEISEKSEIFDDQFSVERPDGSNFTLKIRSTKLEDSAMYFCASREPYNEQFFGPGTRLTVL.

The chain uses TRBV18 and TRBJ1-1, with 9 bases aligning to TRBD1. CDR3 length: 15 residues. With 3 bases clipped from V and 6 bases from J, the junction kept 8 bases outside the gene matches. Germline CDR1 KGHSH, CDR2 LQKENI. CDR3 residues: CASSPLQGASAEAFF. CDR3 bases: TGTGCCAGCTCACCCTTACAGGGGGCGAGCGCTGAAGCTTTCTTT.

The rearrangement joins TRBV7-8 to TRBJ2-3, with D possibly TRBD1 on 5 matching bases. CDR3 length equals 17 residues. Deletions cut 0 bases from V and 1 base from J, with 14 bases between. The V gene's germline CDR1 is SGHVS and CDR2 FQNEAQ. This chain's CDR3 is CASSLARVGARTDTQYF. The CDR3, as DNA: TGTGCCAGCAGCTTAGCCAGAGTTGGGGCACGCACAGATACGCAGTATTTT.

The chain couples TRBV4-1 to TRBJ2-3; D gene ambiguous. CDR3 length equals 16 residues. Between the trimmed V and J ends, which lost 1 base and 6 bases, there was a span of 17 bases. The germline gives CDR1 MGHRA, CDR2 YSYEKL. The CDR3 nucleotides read TGCGCCAGCAGCCAAGGGGCAGCTGACCCTGTCGATACGCAGTATTTT. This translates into CASSQGAADPVDTQYF.